This entry features one T cell receptor beta chain sequence. Its antigen remains unidentified. The sampled adjacent lung lay at least 2 cm from the tumor margin and showed no atypia. The sample is drawn from a study of T cells in localized non-small cell lung cancer. Findings and caveats of the study: With higher T cell density in blood came longer overall survival. A median of around 60 of the top 100 tumor clones appeared in adjacent lung, which was paired and uninvolved.

TCRdb keeps only in-frame clones here, not all; method: immunoSEQ multiplex PCR. Altogether about 1,500 clones are present, about a fifth being singletons, with the ten largest covering around 13%. Germline CDR1 is LNHDA and CDR2 is SQIVND (reference sequence). Trimming took off 2 bases at V and 1 base at J, with 11 bases between the two ends. This CDR3 contains 15 residues. V gene TRBV19 combines with J gene TRBJ1-1, with a possible D match to TRBD1 (6 bases). Sequenced here: normal lung tissue next to the tumor, sampled before any cancer treatment. The TCR originated in a man aged 35-75 years with stage II lung adenocarcinoma. The CDR3 DNA sequence: TGTGCCAGTAGTATAAAAGGACAGCCGAACACTGAAGCTTTCTTT. Its translation: CASSIKGQPNTEAFF.